One and the same sample provided the 29 T cell receptor beta chains below, sequenced in a study of neurological immune-mediated disorders. TCRdb processed the 5' RACE reads anew with MiXCR; each CDR3 protein has one entry. The repertoire holds tens of thousands of distinct CDR3 sequences, with less than 5% as singletons. Source material: CD4+ T cells from blood. All receptors derive from a woman aged 40 to 50 in good health.

This clonotype has a count of ten or more. The chain recombines TRBV5-1 with TRBJ2-1; 13 bases map to TRBD2. Per the germline V gene, CDR1 is SGHRS and CDR2 is YFSETQ. J gave up 7 bases and V 6 bases, and 4 bases lay outside the gene matches. The CDR3 runs to 14 residues. The chain's CDR3 is CASTRTSGSNEQFF. The CDR3 DNA sequence: TGCGCCAGCACCCGGACTAGCGGGAGTAATGAGCAGTTCTTC. The complete variable domain, with remaining parts taken from reference TRBV5-1 and TRBJ2-1, reads KAGVTQTPRYLIKTRGQQVTLSCSPISGHRSVSWYQQTPGQGLQFLFEYFSETQRNKGNFPGRFSGRQFSNSRSEMNVSTLELGDSALYLCASTRTSGSNEQFFGPGTRLTVL.

This clonotype has a handful of counts. V gene TRBV19 combines with J gene TRBJ1-6; D is unclear. This CDR3 comprises 13 residues. V lost 3 bases, J lost 10 bases, and 10 bases lay in between. Germline CDR1 and CDR2: LNHDA and SQIVND (reference sequence). This chain's CDR3 is CASSIAVGSPLHF. The DNA for the CDR3 is TGTGCCAGTAGTATTGCCGTTGGATCACCCCTCCACTTT.

This clonotype was counted ten times or more. This chain connects TRBV3-1 to TRBJ1-5, with 7 bases aligning to TRBD1. CDR3 length: 16 amino acids. V gave up 0 bases and J gave up 4 bases; unmatched junction bases: 6. CDR1 LGHDT and CDR2 YNNKEL come from the germline V gene (reference sequence). This chain's CDR3 is CASSQEPGRGNQPQHF. The CDR3 DNA sequence: TGTGCCAGCAGCCAAGAACCGGGCAGGGGGAATCAGCCCCAGCATTTT.

This clonotype was observed at least ten times. V is TRBV5-1 and J is TRBJ1-1, with TRBD1 identical over 10 bases. The CDR3 runs 15 residues. CDR1 SGHRS and CDR2 YFSETQ come from the germline V gene. V shed 4 bases, J shed 7 bases, and the junction held 10 bases outside the gene matches. The chain's CDR3 is CASSHLIGQGDEAFF. The CDR3 region has the DNA TGCGCCAGCAGCCATCTAATTGGACAGGGGGATGAAGCTTTCTTT.

This clonotype was counted ten times or more. This chain uses TRBV12-3 or TRBV12-4 with TRBJ1-1; 12 bases line up with TRBD1. This CDR3 is 13 amino acids long. V shed 8 bases, J shed 7 bases, and the junction held 5 bases outside the gene matches. The DNA of the CDR3 is TGTGCCAGCTGGGGACAGGGGGCCTTTGAAGCTTTCTTT. Its protein is CASWGQGAFEAFF.

The sample holds many counts of this clonotype. The rearrangement links TRBV2 to TRBJ1-5; D call uncertain. CDR3 size: 16 residues. The V gene lost 4 bases and the J gene lost 0 bases, with 13 bases spanning the gap. CDR1 and CDR2 from the germline V gene are SNHLY and FYNNEI. CDR3 nucleotide sequence: TGTGCCAGCAGTGTTGGGCAGGACTATAGCAATCAGCCCCAGCATTTT. It codes for CASSVGQDYSNQPQHF.

Ten or more counts support this clonotype. The chain joins TRBV18 to TRBJ2-5, with no clear D. This CDR3 contains 13 residues. Trimming stripped 2 bases from V and 5 bases from J, with 9 bases between. Germline CDR1 KGHSH, CDR2 LQKENI. The CDR3 nucleotides are TGTGCCAGCTCACCAGGCGGCGTCGAGACCCAGTACTTC. Translation: CASSPGGVETQYF.

This clonotype is medium-sized. The chain has TRBV5-1 and TRBJ2-2, with D possibly being TRBD1 (6 bases). The germline CDR1 and CDR2 sequences are SGHRS and YFSETQ. V was cut by 4 bases and J by 3 bases, with 10 bases left in between. This CDR3 region has 14 residues. Written as DNA, the CDR3 is TGCGCCAGCAGCGGAAGACAGGACACCGGGGAGCTGTTTTTT. Translation gives CASSGRQDTGELFF.

In this sample, this clonotype turned up many times. This sequence joins TRBV5-5 and TRBJ1-2; TRBD1 agrees at 7 bases. This CDR3 contains 16 residues. After removal of 0 bases from V and 4 bases from J, the junction contained 9 bases not matched to a gene. From germline, CDR1 is SGHKS and CDR2 YYEKEE (reference sequence). The CDR3 coding sequence is TGTGCCAGCAGCTTGGATCCCGGACAGGACGGCTATGGCTACACCTTC. This gives the protein CASSLDPGQDGYGYTF.

At least ten counts were recorded for this clonotype. This chain connects TRBV5-1 to TRBJ1-2; TRBD1 matches 7 bases. Germline V CDR1 and CDR2: SGHRS, YFSETQ. Trimming cost V 4 bases and J 7 bases; bases outside gene matches: 7. This CDR3 is built from 13 residues. CDR3 sequence reads: CASSDDRAGGYTF. The CDR3 DNA follows: TGCGCCAGCAGCGACGACAGGGCTGGTGGCTACACCTTC.

This clonotype was recorded many times. The chain couples TRBV20-1 to TRBJ2-6; D is tentatively TRBD1 or TRBD2 (5 bases each). CDR3 length equals 13 residues. The V gene lost 7 bases and the J gene lost 13 bases, with 20 bases spanning the gap. Germline lookup yields CDR1 DFQATT and CDR2 SNEGSKA (reference sequence). The CDR3 nucleotides are TGCAGTGGGAGGCCTACTAACAACAGGGTCCTGACTTTC. It codes for CSGRPTNNRVLTF.

This clonotype showed up many times. This rearrangement joins TRBV5-1 to TRBJ2-1; the D gene is possibly TRBD1 (6 bases). The CDR3 loop spans 13 amino acids. The germline gives CDR1 SGHRS, CDR2 YFSETQ. V was trimmed by 3 bases and J by 9 bases, leaving 13 bases between them. CDR3 region: CASSWDTTTEQFF. In DNA form, the CDR3 reads TGCGCCAGCAGCTGGGACACGACCACTGAGCAGTTCTTC.

This clonotype was observed at least ten times. This chain connects TRBV7-8 to TRBJ1-2, with D tentatively TRBD1 (5 bases). V was shortened by 2 bases and J by 6 bases, with 7 bases between the two germline ends. The CDR3 runs 12 residues. The germline CDR1 and CDR2 sequences are SGHVS and FQNEAQ. Here the CDR3 DNA reads TGTGCCAGCAGCTTAAAGGGGAATGGCTACACCTTC. Residues: CASSLKGNGYTF.

This clonotype was found many times. The chain is built from TRBV5-1 and TRBJ1-2; D remains ambiguous. Looked up from germline, CDR1 is SGHRS and CDR2 is YFSETQ. The length of the CDR3 is 13 residues. V gave up 0 bases and J gave up 7 bases, with 10 bases separating them. This CDR3 is CASSLAGESGYTF. CDR3 DNA: TGCGCCAGCAGCTTGGCTGGTGAAAGTGGCTACACCTTC.

This clonotype was seen at least ten times. DNA for the CDR3: TGTGCCAGCGACTTTGCTGGAGCGGGACGAAACAATGAGCAGTTCTTC. It encodes CASDFAGAGRNNEQFF. The chain recombines TRBV12-3 or TRBV12-4 with TRBJ2-1; TRBD2 matches at 7 bases. Trimming removed 8 bases from V and 5 bases from J; junction bases left unmatched: 15. The CDR3 is 16 amino acids.

There are many counts of this clonotype. The chain employs TRBV20-1 and TRBJ2-5; D is ambiguous. Germline V gene lookup returns CDR1 DFQATT and CDR2 SNEGSKA (reference sequence). Trimming shortened V by 3 bases and J by 2 bases, and 1 base separated the two germline ends. The CDR3 is made up of 10 amino acids. This CDR3 reads CSARQETQYF. Here the CDR3 DNA reads TGCAGTGCTAGGCAAGAGACCCAGTACTTC.

This clonotype appeared many times. The chain uses TRBV3-1 and TRBJ2-1; 12 bases align to TRBD2. Germline V gene data show CDR1 as LGHDT and CDR2 as YNNKEL (reference sequence). Trimming at V came to 2 bases and at J to 5 bases, leaving 1 base not matched to a gene. The CDR3 loop spans 15 amino acids. CDR3 sequence: CASSQLAGGNNEQFF. The CDR3 DNA reads as TGTGCCAGCAGCCAACTAGCGGGAGGGAACAATGAGCAGTTCTTC.

Ten or more counts support this clonotype. This chain joins TRBV20-1 and TRBJ2-7; TRBD2 might be the D (6 bases). V lost 7 bases and J lost 3, with 16 bases in between. This CDR3 has 13 amino acids. Germline V gene sequence: CDR1 DFQATT, CDR2 SNEGSKA (reference sequence). Here the CDR3 reads CSGEGRGIYEQYF. CDR3 DNA sequence: TGCAGTGGAGAAGGACGCGGGATCTACGAGCAGTACTTC.

This clonotype was seen at least ten times. This rearrangement joins TRBV6-5 to TRBJ1-2; no clear D gene. The ends were cut back, 10 bases at V and 0 bases at J, with 12 bases in the middle. The CDR3 has 13 amino acids. Germline-derived CDR1 and CDR2 are MNHEY and SVGAGI. The CDR3 is CATKRGPNYGYTF. The CDR3 DNA is TGTGCCACCAAGAGAGGACCTAACTATGGCTACACCTTC.

This clonotype was observed at least ten times. This chain uses TRBV4-2 with TRBJ2-3, with D possibly TRBD2 on 6 matching bases. Trimming shortened V by 0 bases and J by 6 bases, and 16 bases separated the two germline ends. Germline lookup yields CDR1 LGHNA and CDR2 YNFKEQ. The CDR3 has 16 amino acids. In nucleotides, the CDR3 is TGTGCCAGCAGCCAAGAGGGGACTCTACCGGAGGATACGCAGTATTTT. Its protein product is CASSQEGTLPEDTQYF.

This clonotype was recorded many times. The rearrangement joins TRBV5-1 to TRBJ1-1, with D possibly TRBD1 on 5 matching bases. V was pared by 3 bases and J by 7 bases, with 13 bases between. Germline CDR1 is SGHRS and CDR2 is YFSETQ. The CDR3 has 13 amino acids. This CDR3 is CASSSSGFNEAFF. Written as DNA, the CDR3 is TGCGCCAGCAGCTCATCAGGGTTTAATGAAGCTTTCTTT.

This clonotype was seen many times. The CDR3 nucleotides read TGCGCCAGCAGCCAGTACCCGGGACTAGCGGGGCAAGAGACCCAGTACTTC. Amino acids: CASSQYPGLAGQETQYF. The V and J genes are TRBV4-1 and TRBJ2-5; 13 bases are a match to TRBD2. Trimming took 3 bases from V and 2 from J; bases not matched to a gene: 6. The CDR3 loop spans 17 amino acids. Germline V CDR1 and CDR2: MGHRA, YSYEKL.

This clonotype was counted ten times or more. The V call is TRBV3-1, the J call TRBJ2-5, with 7 bases identical to TRBD2. Germline V lookup: CDR1 LGHDT, CDR2 YNNKEL (reference sequence). Trimming took 0 bases from V and 5 from J; bases not matched to a gene: 12. The CDR3 sequence is 17 residues long. The CDR3 nucleotides read TGTGCCAGCAGCCAAGATCTGGCTAGCGGCGCTCTGGAGACCCAGTACTTC. Its protein product is CASSQDLASGALETQYF.

This clonotype has at least ten counts. This chain uses TRBV2 with TRBJ1-1, with unresolved D. Germline CDR1 reads SNHLY; CDR2 reads FYNNEI. The CDR3 loop spans 13 amino acids. Trimming took 3 bases from V and 1 from J, leaving 6 bases between them. The CDR3 sequence: CASSESGNTEAFF. In DNA, the CDR3 is TGTGCCAGCAGTGAGTCAGGGAACACTGAAGCTTTCTTT.

This clonotype was seen repeatedly, ten times or more. V usage is TRBV7-2 and J usage is TRBJ2-7; no clear D. The germline V gene encodes CDR1 SGHTA and CDR2 FQGNSA. V shed 5 bases and J shed 2 bases, with 13 bases lying between them. The CDR3 runs to 14 residues. CDR3 DNA sequence: TGTGCCAGCAGCCCACAGAGAATGACCTACGAGCAGTACTTC. Translation gives CASSPQRMTYEQYF.

This clonotype was detected ten times or more. The chain uses TRBV5-1 and TRBJ2-7; 9 nucleotides align to TRBD2. Trimming removed 4 bases from V and 5 bases from J; junction bases left unmatched: 7. The V gene's germline CDR1 is SGHRS and CDR2 YFSETQ. CDR3 size: 14 residues. The CDR3 loop is CASSVRGGPHEQYF. The DNA of the CDR3 is TGCGCCAGCAGCGTGCGGGGGGGTCCCCACGAGCAGTACTTC. The variable domain in full, with the rest retrieved from reference TRBV5-1 and TRBJ2-7, is KAGVTQTPRYLIKTRGQQVTLSCSPISGHRSVSWYQQTPGQGLQFLFEYFSETQRNKGNFPGRFSGRQFSNSRSEMNVSTLELGDSALYLCASSVRGGPHEQYFGPGTRLTVT.

This clonotype was detected many times. The CDR3 nucleotides are TGTGCCATCACCGAGACAGGGGAACCCAGGCAGTTCTTC. It encodes CAITETGEPRQFF. V is TRBV10-3 and J is TRBJ2-1, with TRBD1 identical over 8 bases. Germline V gives CDR1 ENHRY, CDR2 SYGVKD. J lost 12 bases, V lost 7 bases, and 11 bases had no gene match. The CDR3 extends over 13 amino acids.

This clonotype appeared many times. The CDR3 DNA is TGCGCCAGCAGCCTGGACGGTTCTTCCGACTATGGCTACACCTTC. Its translation: CASSLDGSSDYGYTF. The chain employs TRBV5-1 and TRBJ1-2; the D is unclear. Per the germline V gene, CDR1 is SGHRS and CDR2 is YFSETQ. The length of the CDR3 is 15 residues. V was trimmed by 4 bases and J by 3 bases, leaving 16 bases between them.

This clonotype was detected many times. The chain employs TRBV6-4 and TRBJ1-2; D gene uncertain. V lost 2 bases to trimming and J lost 2 bases, with 3 bases between them. The germline gives CDR1 MRHNA, CDR2 SNTAGT. CDR3 length: 12 residues. The DNA of the CDR3 is TGTGCCAGCAGTGACCGGAACTATGGCTACACCTTC. It translates to CASSDRNYGYTF.